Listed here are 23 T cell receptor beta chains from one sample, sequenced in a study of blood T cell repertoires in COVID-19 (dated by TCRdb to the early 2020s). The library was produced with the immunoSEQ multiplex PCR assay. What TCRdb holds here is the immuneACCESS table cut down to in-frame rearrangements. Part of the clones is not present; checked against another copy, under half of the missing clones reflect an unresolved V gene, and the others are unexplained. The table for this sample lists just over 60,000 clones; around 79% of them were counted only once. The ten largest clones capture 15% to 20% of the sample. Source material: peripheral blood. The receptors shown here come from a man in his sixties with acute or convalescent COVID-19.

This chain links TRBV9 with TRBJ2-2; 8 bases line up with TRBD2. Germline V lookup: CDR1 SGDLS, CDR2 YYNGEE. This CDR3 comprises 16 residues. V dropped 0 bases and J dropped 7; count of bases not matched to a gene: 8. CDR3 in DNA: TGTGCCAGCAGCGTAGGGTTCACTAGCGGTTACGGGGAGCTGTTTTTT. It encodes CASSVGFTSGYGELFF.

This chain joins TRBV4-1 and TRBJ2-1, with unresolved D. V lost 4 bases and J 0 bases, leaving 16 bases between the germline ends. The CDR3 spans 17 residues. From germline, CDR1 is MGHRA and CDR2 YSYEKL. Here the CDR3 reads CASSPLREPTSYNEQFF. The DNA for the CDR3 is TGCGCCAGCAGCCCGCTTAGAGAGCCTACCTCCTACAATGAGCAGTTCTTC.

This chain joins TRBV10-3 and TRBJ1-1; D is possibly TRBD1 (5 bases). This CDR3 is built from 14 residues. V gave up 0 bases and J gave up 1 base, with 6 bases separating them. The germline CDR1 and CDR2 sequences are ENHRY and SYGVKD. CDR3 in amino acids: CAISESTANTEAFF. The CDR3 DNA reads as TGTGCCATCAGTGAGTCGACAGCGAACACTGAAGCTTTCTTT.

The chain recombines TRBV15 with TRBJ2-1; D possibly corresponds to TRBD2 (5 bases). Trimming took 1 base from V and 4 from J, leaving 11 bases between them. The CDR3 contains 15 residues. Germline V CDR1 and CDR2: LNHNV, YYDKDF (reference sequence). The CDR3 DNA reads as TGTGCCACCAGCAGAGCTCGGGAACCATACAATGAGCAGTTCTTC. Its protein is CATSRAREPYNEQFF.

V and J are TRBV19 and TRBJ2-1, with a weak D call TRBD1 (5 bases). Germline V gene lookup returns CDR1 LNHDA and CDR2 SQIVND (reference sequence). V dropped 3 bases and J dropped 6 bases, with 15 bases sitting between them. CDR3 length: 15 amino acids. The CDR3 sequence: CASSIGRVLGNEQFF. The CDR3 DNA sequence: TGTGCCAGTAGTATCGGCAGGGTTCTCGGCAATGAGCAGTTCTTC.

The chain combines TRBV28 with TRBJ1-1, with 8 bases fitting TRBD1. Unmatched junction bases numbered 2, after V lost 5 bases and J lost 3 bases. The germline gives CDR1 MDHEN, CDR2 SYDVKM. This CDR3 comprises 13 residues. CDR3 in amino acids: CASSGTGYTEAFF. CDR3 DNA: TGTGCCAGCAGTGGGACAGGTTACACTGAAGCTTTCTTT.

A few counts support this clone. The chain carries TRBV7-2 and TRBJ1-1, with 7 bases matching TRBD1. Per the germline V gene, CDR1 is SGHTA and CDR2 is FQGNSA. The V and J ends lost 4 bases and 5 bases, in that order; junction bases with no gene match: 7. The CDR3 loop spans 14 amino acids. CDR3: CASSSTGVSTEAFF. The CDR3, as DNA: TGTGCCAGCAGCTCAACAGGGGTGTCGACTGAAGCTTTCTTT.

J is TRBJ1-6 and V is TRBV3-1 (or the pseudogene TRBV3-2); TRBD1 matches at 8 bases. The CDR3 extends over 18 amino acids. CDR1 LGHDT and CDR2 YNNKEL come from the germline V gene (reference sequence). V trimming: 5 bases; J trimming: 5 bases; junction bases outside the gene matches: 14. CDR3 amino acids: CASSGQGPFIHHNSPLHF. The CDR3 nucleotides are TGTGCCAGCAGCGGACAGGGTCCTTTCATACATCATAATTCACCCCTCCACTTT.

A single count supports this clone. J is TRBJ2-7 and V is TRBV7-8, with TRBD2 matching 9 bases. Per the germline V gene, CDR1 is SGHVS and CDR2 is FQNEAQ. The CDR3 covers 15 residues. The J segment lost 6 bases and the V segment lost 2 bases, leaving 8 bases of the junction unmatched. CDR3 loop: CASSLSVAGVSEQYF. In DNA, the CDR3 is TGTGCCAGCAGCTTATCCGTAGCGGGAGTAAGCGAGCAGTACTTC.

CDR3 protein: CASSSQGYGTQYF. As DNA, the CDR3 is TGTGCCAGCAGCTCACAGGGGTACGGTACGCAGTATTTT. The chain employs TRBV7-2 and TRBJ2-3, with TRBD1 matching over 7 bases. Germline-derived CDR1 and CDR2 are SGHTA and FQGNSA. J gave up 8 bases and V 4 bases, and 6 bases lay outside the gene matches. This CDR3 has 13 residues.

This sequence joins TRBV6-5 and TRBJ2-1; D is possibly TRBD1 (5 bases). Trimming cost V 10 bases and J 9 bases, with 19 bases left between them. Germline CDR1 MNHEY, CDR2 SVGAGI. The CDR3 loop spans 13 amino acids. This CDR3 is CATNPGAAFEQFF. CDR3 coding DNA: TGTGCCACCAACCCTGGGGCAGCCTTTGAGCAGTTCTTC.

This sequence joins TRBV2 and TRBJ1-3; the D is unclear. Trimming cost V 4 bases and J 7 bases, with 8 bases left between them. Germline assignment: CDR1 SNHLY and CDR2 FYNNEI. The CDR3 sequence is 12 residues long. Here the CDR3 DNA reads TGTGCCAGCAGTGCTGAGCGGAACACCATATATTTT. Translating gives CASSAERNTIYF.

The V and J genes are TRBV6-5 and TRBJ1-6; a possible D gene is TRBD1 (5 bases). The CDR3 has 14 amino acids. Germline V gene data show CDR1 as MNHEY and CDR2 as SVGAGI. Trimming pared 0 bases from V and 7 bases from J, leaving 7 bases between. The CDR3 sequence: CASSYSGLNSPLHF. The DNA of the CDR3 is TGTGCCAGCAGTTACTCGGGACTCAATTCACCCCTCCACTTT.

The CDR3 DNA reads as TGTGCCAGCAGAGGGGTTTACAATGAGCAGTTCTTC. Translation gives CASRGVYNEQFF. The gene calls are TRBV6-5 and TRBJ2-1; a weak D match, TRBD1 (5 bases). Trimming pared 6 bases from V and 4 bases from J, leaving 7 bases between. The CDR3 is 12 amino acids. Germline V gene lookup returns CDR1 MNHEY and CDR2 SVGAGI.

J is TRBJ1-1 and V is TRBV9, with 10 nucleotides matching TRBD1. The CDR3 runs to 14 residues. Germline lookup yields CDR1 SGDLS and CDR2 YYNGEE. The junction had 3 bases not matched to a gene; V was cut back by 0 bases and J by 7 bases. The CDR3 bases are TGTGCCAGCAGCGTAGGGGGGACAGGGGATGAAGCTTTCTTT. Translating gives CASSVGGTGDEAFF.

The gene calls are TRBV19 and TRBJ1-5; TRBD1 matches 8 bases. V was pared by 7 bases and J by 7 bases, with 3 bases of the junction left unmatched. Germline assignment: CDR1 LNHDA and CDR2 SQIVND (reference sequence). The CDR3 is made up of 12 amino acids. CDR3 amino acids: CASTTGAQPQHF. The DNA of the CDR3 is TGTGCCAGTACGACAGGGGCACAGCCCCAGCATTTT.

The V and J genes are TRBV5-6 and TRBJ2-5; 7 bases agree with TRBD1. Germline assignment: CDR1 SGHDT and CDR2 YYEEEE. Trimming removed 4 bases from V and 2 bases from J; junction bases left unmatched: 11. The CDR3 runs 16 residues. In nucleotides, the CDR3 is TGTGCCAGCAGCGTAACAGGGGTCCAACTACAAGAGACCCAGTACTTC. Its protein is CASSVTGVQLQETQYF.

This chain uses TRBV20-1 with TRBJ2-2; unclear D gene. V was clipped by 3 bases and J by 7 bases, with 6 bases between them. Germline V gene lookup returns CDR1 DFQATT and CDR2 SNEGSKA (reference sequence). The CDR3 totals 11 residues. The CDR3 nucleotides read TGCAGTGCTAGGAGAGGCGGGGAGCTGTTTTTT. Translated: CSARRGGELFF.

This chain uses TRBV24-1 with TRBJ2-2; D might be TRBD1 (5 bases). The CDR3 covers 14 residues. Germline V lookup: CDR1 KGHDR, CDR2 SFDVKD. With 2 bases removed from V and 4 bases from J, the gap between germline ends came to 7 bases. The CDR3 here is CATSDWTTTGELFF. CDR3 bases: TGTGCCACCAGTGATTGGACAACCACCGGGGAGCTGTTTTTT.

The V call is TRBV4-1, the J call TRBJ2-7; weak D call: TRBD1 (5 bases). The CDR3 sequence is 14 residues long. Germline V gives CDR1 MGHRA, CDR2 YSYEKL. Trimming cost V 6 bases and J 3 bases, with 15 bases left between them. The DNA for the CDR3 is TGCGCCAGCAGACCGGAGCAGGGCGTCTACGAGCAGTACTTC. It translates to CASRPEQGVYEQYF.

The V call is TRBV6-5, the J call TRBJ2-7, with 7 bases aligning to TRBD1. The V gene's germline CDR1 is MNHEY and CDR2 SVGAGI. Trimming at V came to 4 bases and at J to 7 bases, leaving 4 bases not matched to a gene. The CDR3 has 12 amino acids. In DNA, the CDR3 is TGTGCCAGCAGTTCAGGGGGAAATGAGCAGTACTTC. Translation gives CASSSGGNEQYF.

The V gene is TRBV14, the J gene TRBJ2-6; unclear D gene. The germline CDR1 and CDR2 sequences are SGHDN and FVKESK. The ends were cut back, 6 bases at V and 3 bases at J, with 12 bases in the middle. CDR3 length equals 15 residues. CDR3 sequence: CASSLVGGGANVLTF. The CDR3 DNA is TGTGCCAGCAGTCTCGTCGGTGGTGGGGCCAACGTCCTGACTTTC.

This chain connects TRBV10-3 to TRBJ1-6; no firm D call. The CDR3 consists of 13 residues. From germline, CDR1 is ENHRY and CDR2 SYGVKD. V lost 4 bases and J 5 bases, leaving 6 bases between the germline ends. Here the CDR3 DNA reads TGTGCCATCAGTGCTTCAGATAATTCACCCCTCCACTTT. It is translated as CAISASDNSPLHF.